The 8 T cell receptor beta chains below come from one sample, sequenced in a study of T cell responses to AZD1222 COVID-19 vaccine. Generated by immunoSEQ multiplex PCR, the TCRdb table keeps only in-frame clones and is missing some. The table includes about 120,000 clones, more than 85% detected once. Sequenced here: peripheral blood, sampled on day 0 of AZD1222 vaccination. All receptors derive from an adult in good health.

The J gene is TRBJ2-7, the V gene TRBV4-2; TRBD2 is a possible D gene (5 bases). This CDR3 is built from 15 residues. Germline V gene data show CDR1 as LGHNA and CDR2 as YNFKEQ. The V and J ends lost 0 bases and 7 bases respectively, with 16 bases between them. This CDR3 reads CASSQDAGLGREQYF. The CDR3 DNA reads as TGTGCCAGCAGCCAAGATGCAGGACTCGGAAGGGAGCAGTACTTC.

The sample holds many counts of this clone. The chain joins TRBV2 to TRBJ2-7; possibly TRBD2 for D (6 bases). Germline CDR1 is SNHLY and CDR2 is FYNNEI. Trimming took off 7 bases at V and 0 bases at J, with 10 bases between the two ends. The CDR3 length is 13 residues. CDR3: CASTVADSYEQYF. In DNA form, the CDR3 reads TGTGCCAGCACGGTAGCGGACTCCTACGAGCAGTACTTC. The full variable domain, rest sourced from reference TRBV2 and TRBJ2-7, is EPEVTQTPSHQVTQMGQEVILRCVPISNHLYFYWYRQILGQKVEFLVSFYNNEISEKSEIFDDQFSVERPDGSNFTLKIRSTKLEDSAMYFCASTVADSYEQYFGPGTRLTVT.

The J gene is TRBJ2-2, the V gene TRBV27; no definite D call. Trimming removed 6 bases from V and 3 bases from J, with 11 bases in between. In germline, CDR1 is MNHEY, CDR2 SMNVEV (reference sequence). This CDR3 is 14 amino acids long. Here the CDR3 reads CASRRDADTGELFF. CDR3 in DNA: TGTGCCAGCAGGAGAGACGCGGACACCGGGGAGCTGTTTTTT.

This chain uses TRBV19 with TRBJ1-2; D gene unclear. The germline CDR1 and CDR2 sequences are LNHDA and SQIVND (reference sequence). The CDR3 contains 14 residues. Trimming took off 1 base at V and 3 bases at J, with 9 bases between the two ends. CDR3 sequence (DNA): TGTGCCAGTAGTATAGGTTCAGTGGACTATGGCTACACCTTC. Protein sequence: CASSIGSVDYGYTF.

The chain recombines TRBV5-1 with TRBJ2-5; tentative D call: TRBD2 (5 bases). The V end was cut by 2 bases, the J end by 1 base, with 9 bases between. The CDR3 is made up of 14 amino acids. From germline, CDR1 is SGHRS and CDR2 YFSETQ. CDR3 sequence (DNA): TGCGCCAGCAGCTTCGGCGGGCTCCAAGAGACCCAGTACTTC. It codes for CASSFGGLQETQYF.

The chain links TRBV6-2 or TRBV6-3 to TRBJ1-5; 7 bases match TRBD1. CDR3 length: 15 amino acids. From germline, CDR1 is MNHEY and CDR2 SVGEGT. V trimming: 6 bases; J trimming: 7 bases; junction bases outside the gene matches: 12. CDR3 residues: CASRPRGRGDQPQHF. The CDR3 bases are TGTGCCAGCAGACCTAGGGGCAGGGGGGACCAGCCCCAGCATTTT.

V usage is TRBV19 and J usage is TRBJ1-3, with 8 bases matching TRBD1. The CDR3 covers 16 residues. Germline CDR1 LNHDA, CDR2 SQIVND (reference sequence). The ends lost 7 bases at V and 1 base at J; junction bases unmatched: 9. CDR3 sequence reads: CASTLGTGASGNTIYF. DNA of the CDR3: TGTGCCAGTACCCTCGGGACAGGCGCATCTGGAAACACCATATATTTT.

V is TRBV19 and J is TRBJ1-5, with a possible D match to TRBD1 (5 bases). The CDR3 length is 13 residues. CDR1 is LNHDA and CDR2 is SQIVND in the germline V gene (reference sequence). Trimming pared 2 bases from V and 5 bases from J, leaving 7 bases between. The CDR3 reads CASSIQGDQPQHF. DNA for the CDR3: TGTGCCAGTAGTATACAGGGCGATCAGCCCCAGCATTTT.